One and the same sample provided the 14 T cell receptor beta chains below, sequenced in a study of blood T cell repertoires in COVID-19. Assay used: immunoSEQ multiplex PCR; TCRdb lists only in-frame clones, some missing. The repertoire consists of nearly 60,000 clones, with nearly 90% occurring once and the leading ten covering roughly an eighth. Sequencing was carried out using peripheral blood. These receptors all stem from a man aged 60 to 75 with active COVID-19.

This chain connects TRBV2 to TRBJ2-1; D is possibly TRBD1 (5 bases). CDR3 length: 12 residues. Trimming removed 4 bases at V and 13 bases at J, with 14 bases between. Germline CDR1 is SNHLY and CDR2 is FYNNEI. CDR3 DNA sequence: TGTGCCAGCAGTGGGGGTTTAACAGGCCAGTTCTTC. Translating gives CASSGGLTGQFF.

V is TRBV7-9 and J is TRBJ1-2; D not resolved. Trimming shortened V by 1 base and J by 4 bases, and 4 bases separated the two germline ends. Germline CDR1 is SEHNR and CDR2 is FQNEAQ (reference sequence). The CDR3 loop spans 12 amino acids. CDR3 loop: CASSLDSYGYTF. CDR3 nucleotides: TGTGCCAGCAGCTTAGACAGCTATGGCTACACCTTC.

The CDR3, as DNA: TGTGCCAGCTCACCCGTTCCACAGGGGACCCAGTACTTC. It encodes CASSPVPQGTQYF. V and J are TRBV18 and TRBJ2-5; D may be TRBD1 (6 bases). Trimming shortened V by 3 bases and J by 7 bases, and 12 bases separated the two germline ends. Germline V gene data show CDR1 as KGHSH and CDR2 as LQKENI. The CDR3 has 13 residues.

This clone was counted a single time. The chain combines TRBV5-1 with TRBJ1-1, with a possible D match to TRBD1 (6 bases). Germline CDR1 and CDR2: SGHRS and YFSETQ. The germline V and J ends were trimmed by 4 bases and 5 bases, with 12 bases remaining between them. CDR3 length equals 13 residues. The CDR3 DNA reads TGCGCCAGCAGCCTTGAGAGGGGGACTGAAGCTTTCTTT. Its translation: CASSLERGTEAFF.

This chain joins TRBV6-5 and TRBJ2-3, with TRBD2 matching 9 bases. Trimming took 6 bases from V and 3 from J; bases not matched to a gene: 7. The CDR3 is 15 residues long. From germline, CDR1 is MNHEY and CDR2 SVGAGI. The CDR3 loop is CASRDHGLATDTQYF. DNA for the CDR3: TGTGCCAGCAGGGACCACGGACTAGCGACAGATACGCAGTATTTT.

The gene calls are TRBV7-9 and TRBJ2-3; 8 nucleotides line up with TRBD2. CDR1 SEHNR and CDR2 FQNEAQ come from the germline V gene (reference sequence). The ends lost 3 bases at V and 6 bases at J; junction bases unmatched: 14. The CDR3 has 17 amino acids. The CDR3 here is CASSFSTGTSTPDTQYF. CDR3 DNA: TGTGCCAGCAGCTTCTCGACCGGGACTAGTACTCCGGATACGCAGTATTTT.

This chain uses TRBV5-5 with TRBJ2-3, with TRBD1 matching 7 bases. Germline CDR1 SGHKS, CDR2 YYEKEE (reference sequence). With 1 base clipped from V and 2 bases from J, the junction kept 4 bases outside the gene matches. CDR3 length: 15 residues. CDR3 protein: CASSLMTGHTDTQYF. The CDR3 bases are TGTGCCAGCAGCTTGATGACAGGGCACACAGATACGCAGTATTTT.

The gene calls are TRBV18 and TRBJ2-2, with 8 bases lining up with TRBD2. With V trimmed by 1 base and J by 5 bases, 6 bases remained unmatched. Per germline, CDR1 KGHSH and CDR2 LQKENI. This CDR3 has 16 residues. CDR3 coding DNA: TGTGCCAGCTCACCACTCTTGACTAGCGTTACCGGGGAGCTGTTTTTT. Its translation is CASSPLLTSVTGELFF.

J is TRBJ2-7 and V is TRBV28; 9 nucleotides align to TRBD1. The junction had 9 bases not matched to a gene; V was cut back by 3 bases and J by 3 bases. Germline CDR1 and CDR2: MDHEN and SYDVKM. The CDR3 is 16 amino acids. The CDR3 sequence is CASSLGLGTGFYEQYF. CDR3 nucleotides: TGTGCCAGCAGTTTGGGCCTCGGGACAGGGTTCTACGAGCAGTACTTC.

The gene calls are TRBV2 and TRBJ2-3; the D is unclear. V lost 7 bases to trimming and J lost 0 bases, with 11 bases between them. The CDR3 loop spans 14 amino acids. Germline lookup yields CDR1 SNHLY and CDR2 FYNNEI. CDR3 protein: CASNLASSTDTQYF. Here the CDR3 DNA reads TGTGCCAGCAACCTGGCCAGTAGCACAGATACGCAGTATTTT. Complete variable domain (other parts from reference TRBV2 and TRBJ2-3): EPEVTQTPSHQVTQMGQEVILRCVPISNHLYFYWYRQILGQKVEFLVSFYNNEISEKSEIFDDQFSVERPDGSNFTLKIRSTKLEDSAMYFCASNLASSTDTQYFGPGTRLTVL.

The chain has TRBV5-8 and TRBJ1-4; perhaps TRBD1 as D (5 bases). The CDR3 consists of 15 residues. Germline lookup yields CDR1 SGHTS and CDR2 YDEGEE. The ends were cut back, 4 bases at V and 5 bases at J, with 15 bases in the middle. The CDR3 DNA reads as TGTGCCAGCAGCCAGCTGGAGGGGAGAAATGAAAAACTGTTTTTT. This gives the protein CASSQLEGRNEKLFF.

The chain uses TRBV19 and TRBJ2-7, with a possible D match to TRBD2 (6 bases). This CDR3 has 14 amino acids. In germline, CDR1 is LNHDA, CDR2 SQIVND (reference sequence). The V end was cut by 6 bases, the J end by 6 bases, with 18 bases between. CDR3 sequence (DNA): TGTGCCAGTAGGGGGGACGGACGGGGAGGCGAGCAGTACTTC. Translated: CASRGDGRGGEQYF.

The chain is built from TRBV6-5 and TRBJ1-6; no clear D. The CDR3 is 15 amino acids. Deletions cut 5 bases from V and 5 bases from J, with 13 bases between. Germline loops: CDR1 MNHEY, CDR2 SVGAGI. The CDR3 loop reads CASSPQPTNNSPLHF. The CDR3 nucleotides read TGTGCCAGCAGTCCTCAGCCGACTAATAATTCACCCCTCCACTTT.

The rearrangement joins TRBV19 to TRBJ1-4; D is uncertain. This CDR3 spans 14 amino acids. Germline values: CDR1 LNHDA, CDR2 SQIVND (reference sequence). V dropped 3 bases and J dropped 5 bases, with 10 bases sitting between them. CDR3: CASSITDLNEKLFF. In DNA, the CDR3 is TGTGCCAGTAGTATTACAGACCTCAATGAAAAACTGTTTTTT.